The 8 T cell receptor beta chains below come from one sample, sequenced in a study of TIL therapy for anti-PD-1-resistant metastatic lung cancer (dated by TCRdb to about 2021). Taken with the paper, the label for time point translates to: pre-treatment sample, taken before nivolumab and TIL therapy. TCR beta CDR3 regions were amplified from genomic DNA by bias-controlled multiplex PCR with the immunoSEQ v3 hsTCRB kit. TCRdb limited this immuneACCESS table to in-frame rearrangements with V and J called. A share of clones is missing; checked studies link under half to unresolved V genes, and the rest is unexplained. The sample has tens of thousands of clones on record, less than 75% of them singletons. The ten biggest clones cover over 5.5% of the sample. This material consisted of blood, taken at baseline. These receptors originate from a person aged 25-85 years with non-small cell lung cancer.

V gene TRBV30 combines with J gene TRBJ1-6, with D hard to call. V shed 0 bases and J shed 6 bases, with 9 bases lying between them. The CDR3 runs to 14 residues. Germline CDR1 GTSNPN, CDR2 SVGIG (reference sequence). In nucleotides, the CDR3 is TGTGCCTGGAGTGTAACGGGTTTTAATTCACCCCTCCACTTT. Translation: CAWSVTGFNSPLHF.

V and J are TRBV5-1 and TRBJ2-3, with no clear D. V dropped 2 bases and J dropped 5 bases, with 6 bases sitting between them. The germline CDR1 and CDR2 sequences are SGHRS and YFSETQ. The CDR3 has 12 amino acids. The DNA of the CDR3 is TGCGCCAGCAGCTTCGAAAGAGATACGCAGTATTTT. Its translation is CASSFERDTQYF.

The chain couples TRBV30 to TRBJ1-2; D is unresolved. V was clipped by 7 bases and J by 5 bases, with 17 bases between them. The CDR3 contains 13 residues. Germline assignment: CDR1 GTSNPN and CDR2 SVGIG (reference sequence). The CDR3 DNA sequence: TGTGCCTCGGCGGGAGGCAGAAGATATGGCTACACCTTC. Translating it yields CASAGGRRYGYTF.

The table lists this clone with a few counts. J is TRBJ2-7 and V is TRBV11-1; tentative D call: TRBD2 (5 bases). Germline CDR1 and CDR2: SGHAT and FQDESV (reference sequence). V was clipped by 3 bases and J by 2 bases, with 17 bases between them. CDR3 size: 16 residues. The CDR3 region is CASSLERGPGTYEQYF. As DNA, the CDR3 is TGTGCCAGCAGCTTGGAACGAGGGCCCGGGACCTACGAGCAGTACTTC.

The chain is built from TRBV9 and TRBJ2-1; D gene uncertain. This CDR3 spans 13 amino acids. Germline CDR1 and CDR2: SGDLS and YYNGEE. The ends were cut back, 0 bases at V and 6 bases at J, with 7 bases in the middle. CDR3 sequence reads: CASSVAPSNEQFF. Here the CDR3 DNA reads TGTGCCAGCAGCGTAGCTCCGAGCAATGAGCAGTTCTTC.

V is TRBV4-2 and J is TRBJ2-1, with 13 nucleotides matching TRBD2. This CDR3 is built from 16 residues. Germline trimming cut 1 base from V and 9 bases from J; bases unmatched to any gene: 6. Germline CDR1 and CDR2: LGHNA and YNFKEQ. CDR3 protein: CASSQVGLAGDSEQFF. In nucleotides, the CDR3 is TGTGCCAGCAGCCAAGTAGGACTAGCGGGAGACAGTGAGCAGTTCTTC.

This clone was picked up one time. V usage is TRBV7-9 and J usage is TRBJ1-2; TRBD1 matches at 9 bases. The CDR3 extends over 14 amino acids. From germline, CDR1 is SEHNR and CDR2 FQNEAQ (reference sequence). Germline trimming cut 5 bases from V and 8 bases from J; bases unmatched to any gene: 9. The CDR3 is CASSPWTGVEGYTF. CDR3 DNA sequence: TGTGCCAGCAGCCCCTGGACAGGGGTTGAGGGCTACACCTTC.

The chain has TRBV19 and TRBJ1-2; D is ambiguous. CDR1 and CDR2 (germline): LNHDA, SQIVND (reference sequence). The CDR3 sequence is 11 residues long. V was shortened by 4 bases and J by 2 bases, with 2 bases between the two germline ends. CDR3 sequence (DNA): TGTGCCAGTAGTACCAACTATGGCTACACCTTC. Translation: CASSTNYGYTF.